This T cell receptor (beta chain) was sequenced during a study of blood T cell repertoires in COVID-19. V lost 2 bases, J lost 6 bases, and 10 bases stayed unmatched. Germline CDR1 SGHRS, CDR2 YFSETQ. There are 16 residues in the CDR3. Donors were grouped by their self-reported clinical history. Original processing methods: By means of reference gene primer amplification, nucleated cell counts were estimated. Repertoires were generated with immunoSEQ multiplex PCR, while TCRdb's copy carries only in-frame clones and drops some. From that table come the V and J calls and clone size; the DNA was used to work out D and trimming. The table has some 170,000 clones, 80% seen once.

The clonotype comes from a man in his forties or fifties who had recovered from COVID-19. The rearrangement uses TRBV5-1 and TRBJ2-1, with TRBD2 matching over 8 bases. The sequenced sample consisted of PBMCs or T cells enriched from blood (not recorded which). The CDR3 coding sequence is TGCGCCAGCAGCTTCGGCAGCGGGGGAGGGAGCAATGAGCAGTTCTTC. It encodes CASSFGSGGGSNEQFF.